These 22 T cell receptor beta chains were sequenced from one sample in a study of cytomegalovirus exposure and HLA in healthy donors. PCR involved 60 Vbeta and 13 Jbeta primers. TCRdb keeps only in-frame clones here, not all; method: immunoSEQ multiplex PCR. The table shows about 130,000 clones, with roughly 79% occurring only once. What was sequenced was PBMCs. These receptors originate from a woman aged 35 to 49 in good health and CMV-seronegative.

This rearrangement joins TRBV28 to TRBJ1-3; D not resolved. Trimming took off 6 bases at V and 0 bases at J, with 15 bases between the two ends. The CDR3 spans 16 residues. Germline CDR1 is MDHEN and CDR2 is SYDVKM. Here the CDR3 reads CASSTSPNLSGNTIYF. CDR3 in DNA: TGTGCCAGCAGCACCTCGCCTAACCTCTCTGGAAACACCATATATTTT.

V usage is TRBV18 and J usage is TRBJ1-1; a weak D match, TRBD1 (6 bases). The germline V gene encodes CDR1 KGHSH and CDR2 LQKENI. V was cut by 0 bases and J by 8 bases, with 7 bases left in between. The CDR3 sequence is 12 residues long. CDR3 protein: CASSPPRGEAFF. The CDR3 nucleotides read TGTGCCAGCTCACCACCGAGGGGGGAAGCTTTCTTT.

This clone was observed a single time. This chain connects TRBV6-6 to TRBJ1-2, with D tentatively TRBD1 (6 bases). The V gene's germline CDR1 is MNHNY and CDR2 SVGAGI (reference sequence). The CDR3 spans 13 residues. V was clipped by 6 bases and J by 4 bases, with 12 bases between them. CDR3 DNA sequence: TGTGCCAGCAGCAAATTGGACAGCTATGGCTACACCTTC. It yields the protein CASSKLDSYGYTF.

This clone has a handful of counts. The genes are TRBV27 and TRBJ1-4, with 9 bases fitting TRBD1. V was clipped by 7 bases and J by 4 bases; unmatched bases: 10. Per germline, CDR1 MNHEY and CDR2 SMNVEV (reference sequence). The CDR3 sequence is 16 residues long. The CDR3 bases are TGTGCCAGCACCTCCAGGGACAGGGCAAATAATGAAAAACTGTTTTTT. It is translated as CASTSRDRANNEKLFF.

In DNA, the CDR3 is TGTGCCACCCAGGCCCCGACAGGGATAGGGGAGACCCAGTACTTC. Translating it yields CATQAPTGIGETQYF. The chain uses TRBV6-1 and TRBJ2-5; TRBD1 aligns across 7 bases. The CDR3 is 15 amino acids. J gave up 5 bases and V 10 bases, and 16 bases lay outside the gene matches. Germline assignment: CDR1 MNHNS and CDR2 SASEGT.

This clone was found a few times. J is TRBJ1-2 and V is TRBV27; D not resolved. Trimming removed 7 bases at V and 0 bases at J, with 12 bases between. This CDR3 comprises 14 residues. CDR1 and CDR2 (germline): MNHEY, SMNVEV (reference sequence). As DNA, the CDR3 is TGTGCCAGCACGGGGAGTCTTTCTAACTATGGCTACACCTTC. Translated: CASTGSLSNYGYTF.

This clone was seen just once. The chain carries TRBV5-5 and TRBJ1-1; the D gene is possibly TRBD1 (6 bases). This CDR3 is 13 amino acids long. The germline V and J ends were trimmed by 1 base and 8 bases, with 12 bases remaining between them. Germline CDR1 and CDR2: SGHKS and YYEKEE (reference sequence). CDR3 amino acids: CASSLTGTGEAFF. DNA for the CDR3: TGTGCCAGCAGCTTGACCGGTACAGGGGAAGCTTTCTTT. The full variable domain, completed using reference TRBV5-5 and TRBJ1-1, is DAGVTQSPTHLIKTRGQQVTLRCSPISGHKSVSWYQQVLGQGPQFIFQYYEKEERGRGNFPDRFSARQFPNYSSELNVNALLLGDSALYLCASSLTGTGEAFFGQGTRLTVV.

This chain connects TRBV6-5 to TRBJ1-6; 9 bases line up with TRBD1. The ends lost 6 bases at V and 7 bases at J; junction bases unmatched: 4. The CDR3 sequence is 14 residues long. CDR1 and CDR2 (germline): MNHEY, SVGAGI. The CDR3 loop is CASRKGQGNSPLHF. CDR3 sequence (DNA): TGTGCCAGCAGGAAAGGACAGGGGAATTCACCCCTCCACTTT.

The rearrangement joins TRBV9 to TRBJ2-3; 9 nucleotides agree with TRBD2. With 0 bases clipped from V and 2 bases from J, the junction kept 4 bases outside the gene matches. The CDR3 totals 16 residues. Germline CDR1 is SGDLS and CDR2 is YYNGEE. CDR3 in DNA: TGTGCCAGCAGCGTAGTTAGCGGGGGATTCACAGATACGCAGTATTTT. Amino acid sequence: CASSVVSGGFTDTQYF.

This clone was seen a handful of times. This rearrangement joins TRBV28 to TRBJ2-7; tentatively, D is TRBD2 (5 bases). The CDR3 length is 11 residues. Germline V CDR1 and CDR2: MDHEN, SYDVKM. Trimming cost V 8 bases and J 7 bases, with 12 bases left between them. The CDR3, as DNA: TGTGCCAGCGGCTTCCCGGGGGAGCAGTACTTC. Translated, it gives CASGFPGEQYF.

In nucleotides, the CDR3 is TGTGCCAGCACACTCGGACTAGCGGGAGATAGCGATGAGCAGTTCTTC. Translated: CASTLGLAGDSDEQFF. This sequence joins TRBV28 and TRBJ2-1; 13 bases map to TRBD2. The length of the CDR3 is 16 residues. Germline V lookup: CDR1 MDHEN, CDR2 SYDVKM. V lost 7 bases, J lost 8 bases, and 11 bases stayed unmatched.

The V and J genes are TRBV28 and TRBJ1-2; D is perhaps TRBD1 (6 bases). The germline gives CDR1 MDHEN, CDR2 SYDVKM. V lost 5 bases and J 3 bases, leaving 13 bases between the germline ends. This CDR3 spans 14 amino acids. The CDR3 here is CASSLRTVYYGYTF. DNA of the CDR3: TGTGCCAGCAGTCTCAGGACAGTATACTATGGCTACACCTTC.

Regarding this clone: This same CDR3 is encoded by further DNA sequences in the sample. The chain combines TRBV6-1 with TRBJ1-2; maybe TRBD1 (6 bases). The CDR3 has 13 amino acids. Deletions cut 4 bases from V and 5 bases from J, with 11 bases between. Germline loops: CDR1 MNHNS, CDR2 SASEGT. This chain's CDR3 is CASSVDRSYGYTF. DNA for the CDR3: TGTGCCAGCAGTGTAGACAGGTCGTATGGCTACACCTTC.

This chain joins TRBV7-6 and TRBJ1-1, with a possible D match to TRBD1 (5 bases). The germline CDR1 and CDR2 sequences are SGHVS and FNYEAQ. V lost 1 base and J 5 bases, leaving 8 bases between the germline ends. CDR3 length: 13 residues. The CDR3 sequence: CASSLVRTTEAFF. In nucleotides, the CDR3 is TGTGCCAGCAGCTTAGTGAGGACAACTGAAGCTTTCTTT.

This clone was found once. The V call is TRBV5-1, the J call TRBJ2-1; tentatively, D is TRBD2 (6 bases). Germline V gene lookup returns CDR1 SGHRS and CDR2 YFSETQ. V lost 0 bases to trimming and J lost 1 base, with 11 bases between them. CDR3 size: 16 residues. This CDR3 reads CASSLGAGKSYNEQFF. In DNA form, the CDR3 reads TGCGCCAGCAGCTTGGGGGCGGGGAAGTCCTACAATGAGCAGTTCTTC.

This chain connects TRBV18 to TRBJ2-5; 7 bases agree with TRBD2. This CDR3 comprises 14 residues. Germline assignment: CDR1 KGHSH and CDR2 LQKENI. The V and J ends lost 2 bases and 5 bases, in that order; junction bases with no gene match: 5. The CDR3 sequence is CASSPSLARETQYF. In DNA form, the CDR3 reads TGTGCCAGCTCACCATCACTAGCGAGGGAGACCCAGTACTTC.

This clone was detected a few times. This chain joins TRBV28 and TRBJ2-1, with 10 bases matching TRBD2. The CDR3 extends over 15 amino acids. With 2 bases clipped from V and 9 bases from J, the junction kept 7 bases outside the gene matches. Per the germline V gene, CDR1 is MDHEN and CDR2 is SYDVKM. DNA for the CDR3: TGTGCCAGCAGTTTAAGGCTAGCGGGAGTTGGTGAGCAGTTCTTC. It yields the protein CASSLRLAGVGEQFF.

The chain carries TRBV7-8 and TRBJ2-7; maybe TRBD2 (6 bases). Germline CDR1 and CDR2: SGHVS and FQNEAQ. Trimming pared 5 bases from V and 6 bases from J, leaving 17 bases between. CDR3 length: 14 amino acids. The CDR3 DNA sequence: TGTGCCAGCAGCCCCGGTGCGGGGATTGGCGAGCAGTACTTC. Translated, it gives CASSPGAGIGEQYF.

The chain couples TRBV7-9 to TRBJ1-1, with D uncertain. Germline loops: CDR1 SEHNR, CDR2 FQNEAQ (reference sequence). The V end was cut by 1 base, the J end by 1 base, with 10 bases between. This CDR3 comprises 15 residues. CDR3 protein: CASSLDEGSNTEAFF. CDR3 coding DNA: TGTGCCAGCAGCTTAGACGAGGGTTCGAACACTGAAGCTTTCTTT.

V usage is TRBV30 and J usage is TRBJ2-3, with 7 bases fitting TRBD2. From germline, CDR1 is GTSNPN and CDR2 SVGIG (reference sequence). CDR3 size: 15 residues. V was clipped by 5 bases and J by 0 bases; unmatched bases: 8. The CDR3 DNA reads as TGTGCCTGGCTTCCGGTGACTAGCAGCACAGATACGCAGTATTTT. Translated, it gives CAWLPVTSSTDTQYF.

The sample holds one count of this clone. CDR3 DNA sequence: TGTGCCAGCAGTGATCCCTTGCGACTAGCGGGAGACAGCGAGCAGTACTTC. As protein: CASSDPLRLAGDSEQYF. This chain connects TRBV2 to TRBJ2-7, with 12 bases lining up with TRBD2. V gave up 3 bases and J gave up 6 bases; unmatched junction bases: 12. Per the germline V gene, CDR1 is SNHLY and CDR2 is FYNNEI. The length of the CDR3 is 17 residues.

This chain connects TRBV19 to TRBJ2-1, with D tentatively TRBD1 (5 bases). Per germline, CDR1 LNHDA and CDR2 SQIVND (reference sequence). Trimming cost V 5 bases and J 9 bases, with 23 bases left between them. The CDR3 loop spans 16 amino acids. For the CDR3, the DNA is TGTGCCAGTAGTTCGCAGGGTAGTTTAGATATGGGTGAGCAGTTCTTC. Amino acid sequence: CASSSQGSLDMGEQFF.